The T cell receptor (beta chain) described here comes from a study of T cell clonality in common variable immunodeficiency. Study-wide results and caveats: Common variable immunodeficiency TCR beta sequences reportedly had fewer deletions and N-nucleotide insertions.

This clone was recorded at least ten times. Its antigen is not identified. The read falls 3 residues short of the CDR3 end, and the missing part is taken from the germline J gene. Germline V gene sequence: CDR1 SGHTA, CDR2 FQGNSA. The CDR3 covers 15 residues. This table comes from immunoSEQ multiplex PCR, and its TCRdb copy is limited to in-frame clones, with some not included. The sample has more than 55,000 clones, none seen only once. The sample taken for sequencing was peripheral blood mononuclear cells. The chain combines TRBV7-2 with TRBJ2-3, with 8 bases aligning to TRBD2. The TCR originated in a person aged 18-70 years in good health. CDR3 amino acids: CASSSGGVGVETQYF. CDR3 bases read: TGTGCCAGCAGCTCCGGGGGGGTGGGAGTGGAGACG.